This entry lists 24 T cell receptor beta chains sequenced from one sample in a study of CD8+ T cells in alopecia areata. Sorting of pooled cutaneous lymph node cells used CD4, CD8alpha, NKG2D, NKG2ACE and other markers. Reverse transcribed after extraction, RNA yielded cDNA as the sequencing template. Assay: immunoSEQ multiplex PCR; the TCRdb copy retains only in-frame clones and omits some. The sample contains 270,000 or so clones, none of them singletons. The sequencing sample was made of CD4+ T cells sorted from a lymph node. The receptors were sampled from a C3H/HeJ mouse with alopecia areata. For the strain, the MHC haplotype given is H2-k.

Concerning this clone: Genes and germline are mouse. The DNA ends 3 residues before the CDR3 does, and the rest of the CDR3 is filled in from the germline J gene. The chain couples TRBV5 to TRBJ1-6; tentatively, D is TRBD1 (6 bases). TRBJ1-6 is an ORF, and what it does is uncertain. V lost 0 bases and J lost 0, with 12 bases in between. Germline CDR1 is LGHNA and CDR2 is YNLKQL (reference sequence). The CDR3 contains 18 residues. The CDR3 protein is CASSQDRPGASYNSPLYF. The covered CDR3 bases are TGTGCCAGCAGCCAAGATCGGCCAGGGGCTTCCTATAATTCGCCC.

With regard to this clone: Mouse gene names apply. The read gets to within 4 residues of the CDR3 end, and the germline J gene fills in the rest. Other DNA variants within this sample encode the same CDR3. The chain links TRBV13-1 to TRBJ2-1, with 8 bases lining up with TRBD1. CDR3 length equals 14 residues. V trimming: 3 bases; J trimming: 4 bases; junction bases outside the gene matches: 3. Germline values: CDR1 NSHNY, CDR2 SYGAGN. CDR3 amino acids: CASSAGGAYAEQFF. The CDR3 bases that were read are TGTGCCAGCAGTGCAGGGGGCGCGTATGCT.

In regard to this clone: It may be a read error: a sequence one base away is much more abundant. The gene names here belong to mouse. The read finishes 4 residues shy of the CDR3 end, and the germline J gene is used to complete it. The chain joins TRBV13-3 to TRBJ1-2; D uncertain. The CDR3 runs to 13 residues. The V and J ends lost 1 base and 0 bases respectively, with 4 bases between them. Germline-derived CDR1 and CDR2 are NNHDY and SYVADS. Incomplete CDR3 DNA: TGTGCCAGCAGTGATATAGCAAACTCC. As protein: CASSDIANS. In full, the CDR3 is CASSDIANSDYTF.

As concerns this clone: Gene names are mouse gene names. The read stops 3 residues short of the end of the CDR3; the missing end is completed from the germline J gene. V gene TRBV31 combines with J gene TRBJ1-6, with D possibly TRBD1 on 6 matching bases. TRBJ1-6 is an open reading frame whose function is uncertain. Germline-derived CDR1 and CDR2 are GKSSPN and SITVG. CDR3 size: 16 residues. V was shortened by 1 base and J by 0 bases, with 10 bases between the two germline ends. Here the CDR3 reads CAWSPTGISYNSPLYF. Incomplete CDR3 DNA: TGTGCCTGGAGTCCCACAGGGATTTCCTATAATTCGCCC.

On this clone: Mouse gene names apply. The sequenced fragment ends 4 residues before the CDR3 boundary, so the rest is inferred from the germline J gene. Other nucleotide sequences in the sample specify the same CDR3. The rearrangement uses TRBV5 and TRBJ1-1, with 8 bases identical to TRBD1. Germline V gene sequence: CDR1 LGHNA, CDR2 YNLKQL (reference sequence). Trimming at V came to 3 bases and at J to 3 bases, leaving 3 bases not matched to a gene. CDR3 size: 14 residues. The CDR3 DNA, read in part, is TGTGCCAGCAGCCAGGACAGGGCAGACACA. It is translated as CASSQDRADT. The whole CDR3 is CASSQDRADTEVFF.

Details on this clone: The listed genes are named as in mouse. The CDR3 is cut off 4 residues early in the read; its end comes from the germline J gene. The rearrangement joins TRBV13-1 to TRBJ2-1; TRBD2 agrees at 9 bases. This CDR3 has 15 residues. In germline, CDR1 is NSHNY, CDR2 SYGAGN. Trimming at V came to 0 bases and at J to 6 bases, leaving 4 bases not matched to a gene. The part of the CDR3 DNA that was read is TGTGCCAGCAGTGATGTGGGGGGGCGCCGTGCT. It yields the protein CASSDVGGRRA. The CDR3 reads in full as CASSDVGGRRAEQFF.

This clone was observed a few times. The listed genes are named as in mouse. The read halts 4 residues ahead of the CDR3 end, with the missing end drawn from the germline J gene. This chain uses TRBV13-1 with TRBJ1-2, with a possible D match to TRBD1 (6 bases). Germline-derived CDR1 and CDR2 are NSHNY and SYGAGN. This CDR3 comprises 14 residues. Between the trimmed V and J ends, which lost 5 bases and 0 bases, there was a span of 11 bases. This chain's CDR3 is CASRRDKPNSDYTF. The CDR3 DNA, read in part, is TGTGCCAGCAGGCGGGACAAACCAAACTCC.

To note about this clone: The gene names given are mouse names. The CDR3 end is not reached by the read, which stops 4 residues before it; the germline J gene fills it in. The chain has TRBV2 and TRBJ2-3, with D tentatively TRBD2 (6 bases). V was cut by 0 bases and J by 0 bases, with 10 bases left in between. The CDR3 contains 16 residues. Germline CDR1 and CDR2: LGHNA and YSYQKL. The sequenced part of the CDR3 DNA is TGTGCCAGCAGCCAAGAGAGAGGGACTAGTGCAGAA. This translates into CASSQERGTSAE. The whole CDR3 sequence is CASSQERGTSAETLYF.

This clone was counted a few times. Gene labels here are mouse ones. The CDR3 extends 4 residues past the end of the read, so its final part is completed from the germline J gene. Other DNA sequences in this specimen translate into the identical CDR3. The chain recombines TRBV31 with TRBJ2-2, with TRBD1 matching over 8 bases. This CDR3 has 15 residues. The J segment lost 5 bases and the V segment lost 1 base, leaving 6 bases of the junction unmatched. Germline lookup yields CDR1 GKSSPN and CDR2 SITVG. The sequenced CDR3 bases are TGTGCCTGGAGTCCAGGACAGGGAAGGACCGGG. It is translated as CAWSPGQGRTG. The CDR3 as a whole reads CAWSPGQGRTGQLYF. The entire variable domain, with the rest obtained from reference TRBV31 and TRBJ2-2, is as follows: AQTIHQWPVAEIKAVGSPLSLGCTIKGKSSPNLYWYWQATGGTLQQLFYSITVGQVESVVQLNLSASRPKDDQFILSTEKLLLSHSGFYLCAWSPGQGRTGQLYFGEGSKLTVL.

This clone was found a few times. Each gene name is a mouse one. The read gets to within 4 residues of the CDR3 end, and the germline J gene fills in the rest. The V gene is TRBV13-3, the J gene TRBJ1-1; perhaps TRBD1 as D (5 bases). Trimming removed 3 bases from V and 3 bases from J, with 9 bases in between. Germline V lookup: CDR1 NNHDY, CDR2 SYVADS. This CDR3 spans 13 amino acids. The covered CDR3 bases are TGTGCCAGCAGTGCCACCAGGGACACA. This encodes CASSATRDT. The full CDR3 sequence reads CASSATRDTEVFF.

This clone turned up a few times. Gene names follow the mouse nomenclature. The read stops 4 residues short of the end of the CDR3; the missing end is completed from the germline J gene. The chain uses TRBV19 and TRBJ2-7, with 8 bases identical to TRBD2. V was clipped by 7 bases and J by 3 bases; unmatched bases: 3. The CDR3 is made up of 12 amino acids. Germline V gene sequence: CDR1 FNHDT, CDR2 SITEND (reference sequence). The CDR3 loop is CASRDWHYEQYF. CDR3 DNA (partial): TGTGCCAGCCGGGACTGGCACTAT.

This clone was picked up many times. Gene labels here are mouse ones. The read finishes 3 residues shy of the CDR3 end, and the germline J gene is used to complete it. The V call is TRBV14, the J call TRBJ1-6, with D unclear. TRBJ1-6 is known as an ORF, though its function is uncertain. V was pared by 7 bases and J by 0 bases, with 11 bases between. The CDR3 consists of 15 residues. Germline loops: CDR1 SGHDT, CDR2 FRDEAV. CDR3 loop: CASPNRNSYNSPLYF. CDR3 DNA, as far as it was read: TGTGCCAGCCCCAACAGAAATTCCTATAATTCGCCC.

This clone was detected a few times. Gene names are mouse gene names. The read terminates 4 residues ahead of where the CDR3 ends, so the germline J gene completes it. Distinct nucleotide sequences in the sample also encode this CDR3. J is TRBJ2-1 and V is TRBV5; D is possibly TRBD2 (6 bases). Germline lookup yields CDR1 LGHNA and CDR2 YNLKQL (reference sequence). The germline V and J ends were trimmed by 0 bases and 1 base, with 10 bases remaining between them. The CDR3 covers 16 residues. CDR3: CASSQELGRNYAEQFF. Partial CDR3 DNA: TGTGCCAGCAGCCAAGAGCTGGGGCGAAACTATGCT.

This clone was recorded a few times. Gene and germline names: mouse. Coverage ceases 4 residues before the CDR3 finishes, and the germline J gene fills in the end. This same CDR3 is encoded by further DNA sequences in the sample. V is TRBV13-2 and J is TRBJ2-1; TRBD2 matches at 10 bases. The CDR3 spans 15 residues. Per germline, CDR1 NNHNN and CDR2 SYGAGS (reference sequence). The J segment lost 3 bases and the V segment lost 2 bases, leaving 2 bases of the junction unmatched. CDR3 DNA (partial): TGTGCCAGCGGTGACAGACTGGGGGGCTATGCT. It codes for CASGDRLGGYA. Given in full, the CDR3 is CASGDRLGGYAEQFF.

This clone was picked up many times. The germline and genes are mouse ones. Coverage ceases 4 residues before the CDR3 finishes, and the germline J gene fills in the end. Other DNA sequences within the sample encode an identical CDR3. V gene TRBV13-1 combines with J gene TRBJ1-1, with a tentative D call TRBD1 (6 bases). Germline V gene sequence: CDR1 NSHNY, CDR2 SYGAGN. CDR3 length equals 14 residues. Trimming cost V 2 bases and J 0 bases, with 8 bases left between them. The part of the CDR3 DNA that was read is TGTGCCAGCAGTGAACAGGGTTCAAACACA. As protein: CASSEQGSNT. The entire CDR3 protein is CASSEQGSNTEVFF.

Worth noting for this clone: Genes and germline come from the mouse. The CDR3 end falls 4 residues outside the read, so it is completed with the germline J gene. At the DNA level, this CDR3 is encoded by other sequences in the same sample as well. The rearrangement joins TRBV19 to TRBJ2-3; possibly TRBD1 for D (5 bases). Germline assignment: CDR1 FNHDT and CDR2 SITEND (reference sequence). Trimming pared 2 bases from V and 0 bases from J, leaving 10 bases between. This CDR3 spans 15 amino acids. The covered CDR3 bases are TGTGCCAGCAGTATTAGGGGAACTAGTGCAGAA. This sequence encodes CASSIRGTSAE. The whole CDR3 protein reads CASSIRGTSAETLYF.

Only a few counts were recorded for this clone. Gene names follow the mouse nomenclature. The read ends 4 residues early relative to the CDR3; the germline J gene fills the gap. Other nucleotide sequences in the sample specify the same CDR3. The chain is built from TRBV13-1 and TRBJ1-1, with TRBD1 matching over 7 bases. The CDR3 is made up of 12 amino acids. The germline gives CDR1 NSHNY, CDR2 SYGAGN. CDR3 DNA, as far as it was read: TGTGCCAGCAGTGTACAGGGGACA. Its translation: CASSVQGT. The whole CDR3 protein reads CASSVQGTEVFF.

This clone turned up a few times. Germline and genes here are mouse. The read comes to an end 4 residues before the CDR3 does, leaving the germline J gene to fill in the end. The chain couples TRBV19 to TRBJ2-5, with D maybe TRBD1 (6 bases). From germline, CDR1 is FNHDT and CDR2 SITEND (reference sequence). This CDR3 is 13 amino acids long. The sequenced part of the CDR3 DNA is TGTGCCAGCAGACCAACAGGGCAGGAC. It encodes CASRPTGQD. The CDR3 in its entirety is CASRPTGQDTQYF. Based on the CDR3 plus reference TRBV19 and TRBJ2-5, the full variable domain is GGIITQTPKFLIGQEGQKLTLKCQQNFNHDTMYWYRQDSGKGLRLIYYSITENDLQKGDLSEGYDASREKKSSFSLTVTSAQKNEMAVFLCASRPTGQDTQYFGPGTRLLVL.

This clone was counted only a few times. Any gene name here is a mouse gene name. The CDR3 end is not reached by the read, which stops 4 residues before it; the germline J gene fills it in. V and J are TRBV13-3 and TRBJ2-2; D not resolved. Trimming took off 3 bases at V and 0 bases at J, with 9 bases between the two ends. CDR1 is NNHDY and CDR2 is SYVADS in the germline V gene. The CDR3 spans 15 residues. The CDR3 region is CASSGVGPNTGQLYF. CDR3 DNA (partial): TGTGCCAGCAGTGGGGTGGGTCCAAACACCGGG.

In this sample, this clone turned up a few times. Gene names follow the mouse nomenclature. The read falls 4 residues short of the CDR3 end, and the missing part is taken from the germline J gene. The genes are TRBV1 and TRBJ1-1; 9 bases align to TRBD1. The J segment lost 2 bases and the V segment lost 0 bases, leaving 4 bases of the junction unmatched. CDR3 length equals 16 residues. Germline lookup yields CDR1 NSQYPW and CDR2 LRSPGD (reference sequence). The DNA read from the CDR3 is TGCACCTGCAGTGCAGATCCGGACAGGGGCAACACA. It is translated as CTCSADPDRGNT. The entire CDR3 is CTCSADPDRGNTEVFF.

This clone was recorded a few times. Gene names denote mouse genes. The read falls 4 residues short of the CDR3 end, and the missing part is taken from the germline J gene. The chain carries TRBV5 and TRBJ2-1, with D unclear. V was clipped by 0 bases and J by 0 bases, with 6 bases between them. From germline, CDR1 is LGHNA and CDR2 YNLKQL (reference sequence). This CDR3 contains 15 residues. CDR3 residues: CASSQETYNYAEQFF. The sequenced part of the CDR3 DNA is TGTGCCAGCAGCCAAGAAACATATAACTATGCT.

This clone was picked up a small number of times. Gene names follow the mouse nomenclature. Read sequence stops 4 residues before the CDR3 end, and the germline J gene provides the missing end. V usage is TRBV19 and J usage is TRBJ2-3, with 9 bases lining up with TRBD1. The CDR3 length is 15 residues. Germline CDR1 FNHDT, CDR2 SITEND (reference sequence). CDR3 DNA, as far as it was read: TGTGCCAGCAGTATATTCGGGACAGGGAAAGAA. As protein: CASSIFGTGKE. The entire CDR3 protein reads CASSIFGTGKETLYF.

For this clone: Any gene name here is a mouse gene name. The CDR3 end falls 4 residues outside the read, so it is completed with the germline J gene. The V and J genes are TRBV5 and TRBJ1-1; TRBD1 agrees at 8 bases. The CDR3 extends over 15 amino acids. The germline CDR1 and CDR2 sequences are LGHNA and YNLKQL (reference sequence). J lost 3 bases, V lost 1 base, and 4 bases had no gene match. CDR3 bases read: TGTGCCAGCAGCCAAGCCCAGGGGGCAGACACA. This sequence encodes CASSQAQGADT. In full, the CDR3 reads CASSQAQGADTEVFF.

This clone turned up a few times. All gene names here are mouse names. The read falls 4 residues short of the CDR3 end, and the missing part is taken from the germline J gene. The rearrangement uses TRBV13-3 and TRBJ2-7; D might be TRBD2 (5 bases). The CDR3 sequence is 12 residues long. The germline V gene encodes CDR1 NNHDY and CDR2 SYVADS. The CDR3 here is CASSGTSYEQYF. CDR3 DNA, as far as it was read: TGTGCCAGCAGTGGGACTTCTTAT.